This TCR beta chain was sequenced for a study of neurological immune-mediated disorders. V was cut by 2 bases and J by 4 bases, with 10 bases left in between. The CDR3 loop spans 14 amino acids. Germline loops: CDR1 LNHNV, CDR2 YYDKDF (reference sequence). This clonotype was recorded many times. TCRdb itself ran the 5' RACE reads through MiXCR, one entry per CDR3 protein. The sample carries tens of thousands of distinct CDR3 sequences, approximately 14% recorded once. The chain is built from TRBV15 and TRBJ2-3, with D possibly TRBD1 on 5 matching bases. The receptor was isolated from a woman in her 50s with HTLV-1-associated myelopathy (HAM/TSP). The material sequenced was PBMCs. CDR3 in amino acids: CATSRTTGADTQYF. The CDR3, as DNA: TGTGCCACCAGCAGAACTACAGGCGCAGATACGCAGTATTTT.